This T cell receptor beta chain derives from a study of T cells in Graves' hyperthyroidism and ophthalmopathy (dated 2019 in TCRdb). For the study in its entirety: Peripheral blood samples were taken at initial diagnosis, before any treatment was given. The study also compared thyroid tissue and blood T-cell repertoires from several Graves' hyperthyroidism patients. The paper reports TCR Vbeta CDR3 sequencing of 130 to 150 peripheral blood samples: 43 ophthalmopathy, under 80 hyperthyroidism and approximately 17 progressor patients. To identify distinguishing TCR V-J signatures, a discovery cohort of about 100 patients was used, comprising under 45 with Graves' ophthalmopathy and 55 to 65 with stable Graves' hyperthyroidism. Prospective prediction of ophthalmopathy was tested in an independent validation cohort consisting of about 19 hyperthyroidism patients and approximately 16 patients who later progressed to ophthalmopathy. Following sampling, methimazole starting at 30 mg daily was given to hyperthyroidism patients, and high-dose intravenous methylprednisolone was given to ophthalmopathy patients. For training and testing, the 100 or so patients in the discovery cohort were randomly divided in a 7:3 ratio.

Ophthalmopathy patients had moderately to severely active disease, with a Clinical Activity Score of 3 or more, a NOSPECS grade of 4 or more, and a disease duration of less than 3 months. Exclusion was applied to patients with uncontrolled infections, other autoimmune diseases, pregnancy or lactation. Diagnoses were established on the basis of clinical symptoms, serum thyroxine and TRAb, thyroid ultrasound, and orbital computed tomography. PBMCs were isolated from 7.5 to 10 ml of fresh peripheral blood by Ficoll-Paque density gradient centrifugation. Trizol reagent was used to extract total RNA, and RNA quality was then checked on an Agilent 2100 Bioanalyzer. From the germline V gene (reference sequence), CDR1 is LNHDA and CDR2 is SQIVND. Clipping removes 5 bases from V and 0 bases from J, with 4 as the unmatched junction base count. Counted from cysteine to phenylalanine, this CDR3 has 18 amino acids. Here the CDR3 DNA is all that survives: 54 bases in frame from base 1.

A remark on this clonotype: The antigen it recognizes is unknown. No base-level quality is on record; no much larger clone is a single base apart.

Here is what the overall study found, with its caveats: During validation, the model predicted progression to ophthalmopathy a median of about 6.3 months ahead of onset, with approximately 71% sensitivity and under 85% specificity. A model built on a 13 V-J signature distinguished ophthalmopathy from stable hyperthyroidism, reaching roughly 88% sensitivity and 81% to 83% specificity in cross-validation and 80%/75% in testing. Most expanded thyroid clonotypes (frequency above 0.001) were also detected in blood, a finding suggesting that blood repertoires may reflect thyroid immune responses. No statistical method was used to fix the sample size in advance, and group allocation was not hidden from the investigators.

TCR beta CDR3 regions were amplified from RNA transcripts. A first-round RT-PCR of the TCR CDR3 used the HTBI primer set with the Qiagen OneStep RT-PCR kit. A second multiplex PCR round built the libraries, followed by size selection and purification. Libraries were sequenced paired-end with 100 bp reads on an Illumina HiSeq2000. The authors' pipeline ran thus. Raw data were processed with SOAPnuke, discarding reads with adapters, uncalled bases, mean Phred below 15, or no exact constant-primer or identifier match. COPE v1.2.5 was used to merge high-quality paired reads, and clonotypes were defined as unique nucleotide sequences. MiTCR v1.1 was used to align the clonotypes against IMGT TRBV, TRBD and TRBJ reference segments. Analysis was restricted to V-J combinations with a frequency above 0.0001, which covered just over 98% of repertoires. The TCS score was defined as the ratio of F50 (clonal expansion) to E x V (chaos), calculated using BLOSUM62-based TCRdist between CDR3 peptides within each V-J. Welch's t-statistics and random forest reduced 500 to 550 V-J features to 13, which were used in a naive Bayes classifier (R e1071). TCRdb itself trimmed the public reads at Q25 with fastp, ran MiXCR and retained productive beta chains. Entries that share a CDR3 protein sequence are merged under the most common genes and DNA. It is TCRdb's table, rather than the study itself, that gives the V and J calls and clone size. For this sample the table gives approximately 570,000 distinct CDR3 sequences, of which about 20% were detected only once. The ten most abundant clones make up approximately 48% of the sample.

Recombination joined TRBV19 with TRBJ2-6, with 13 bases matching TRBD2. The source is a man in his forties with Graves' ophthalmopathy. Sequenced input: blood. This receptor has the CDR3 CASSSRTSGSSGANVLTF. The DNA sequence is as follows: TGTGCCAGTAGTTCTCGGACTAGCGGGAGCTCTGGGGCCAACGTCCTGACTTTC.